These 25 T cell receptor beta chains were sequenced from one sample in a study of blood T cell repertoires in COVID-19. Sequenced by immunoSEQ multiplex PCR; TCRdb stores in-frame clones only, minus some. The sample has fewer than 85,000 clones; about 80% are singletons. The specimen sequenced was peripheral blood. The receptors derive from a man under 40 with COVID-19, enrolled during active disease.

This sequence joins TRBV6-1 and TRBJ1-5, with 7 positions matching TRBD1. The CDR3 totals 16 residues. CDR1 and CDR2 from the germline V gene are MNHNS and SASEGT. The junction had 9 bases not matched to a gene; V was cut back by 4 bases and J by 3 bases. CDR3 loop: CASSGQGGRHNQPQHF. The CDR3 DNA follows: TGTGCCAGCAGTGGACAGGGAGGCCGACACAATCAGCCCCAGCATTTT.

The sample holds one count of this clone. The V and J genes are TRBV19 and TRBJ1-1; D unclear. Trimming took off 7 bases at V and 2 bases at J, with 17 bases between the two ends. There are 15 residues in the CDR3. Germline assignment: CDR1 LNHDA and CDR2 SQIVND (reference sequence). The DNA of the CDR3 is TGTGCCAGTAAGGTGGGCGAGGGAGAAAACACTGAAGCTTTCTTT. Protein: CASKVGEGENTEAFF.

This chain joins TRBV2 and TRBJ1-2; TRBD1 agrees at 7 bases. CDR3 length: 14 residues. The trim removed 4 bases at V and 3 bases at J, leaving 5 bases unmatched. Germline-derived CDR1 and CDR2 are SNHLY and FYNNEI. CDR3 sequence: CASSGIGGDYGYTF. The DNA for the CDR3 is TGTGCCAGCAGTGGGATAGGGGGCGACTATGGCTACACCTTC.

The chain recombines TRBV4-1 with TRBJ1-3, with a possible D match to TRBD1 (6 bases). CDR3 length: 16 amino acids. Trimming stripped 0 bases from V and 4 bases from J, with 13 bases between. CDR1 MGHRA and CDR2 YSYEKL come from the germline V gene. CDR3 nucleotide sequence: TGCGCCAGCAGCCAAGACGTAGGGAGGGGGGGAAACACCATATATTTT. Translation: CASSQDVGRGGNTIYF.

This chain joins TRBV28 and TRBJ2-7; weak D call: TRBD2 (5 bases). This CDR3 comprises 15 residues. Germline V CDR1 and CDR2: MDHEN, SYDVKM. The V end was cut by 7 bases, the J end by 2 bases, with 18 bases between. CDR3 in amino acids: CASTDGGGTAYEQYF. The CDR3 DNA follows: TGTGCCAGCACCGATGGTGGAGGAACAGCCTACGAGCAGTACTTC.

The genes are TRBV20-1 and TRBJ1-2; no reliable D call. CDR1 DFQATT and CDR2 SNEGSKA come from the germline V gene (reference sequence). The V end lost 3 bases, the J end lost 4 bases, and 12 bases lay between the germline ends. This CDR3 spans 13 amino acids. The CDR3 region has the DNA TGCAGTGCTAGTGGGCCTGAAATCTATGGCTACACCTTC. Its protein product is CSASGPEIYGYTF.

In DNA form, the CDR3 reads TGTGCCAGCAGCTTAGGGCGGGAGAACGAGCAGTACTTC. Amino acids: CASSLGRENEQYF. The chain is built from TRBV5-4 and TRBJ2-7; 7 nucleotides agree with TRBD2. The CDR3 is 13 residues long. J gave up 5 bases and V 2 bases, and 4 bases lay outside the gene matches. Germline CDR1 and CDR2: SGHNT and YYREEE (reference sequence). The full variable domain, its missing parts supplied by reference TRBV5-4 and TRBJ2-7, is ETGVTQSPTHLIKTRGQQVTLRCSSQSGHNTVSWYQQALGQGPQFIFQYYREEENGRGNFPPRFSGLQFPNYSSELNVNALELDDSALYLCASSLGRENEQYFGPGTRLTVT.

The chain joins TRBV4-1 to TRBJ1-4, with 9 positions matching TRBD1. Trimming at V came to 5 bases and at J to 10 bases, leaving 8 bases not matched to a gene. The CDR3 contains 14 residues. Germline values: CDR1 MGHRA, CDR2 YSYEKL. This CDR3 is CASSSDRGIRKLFF. The CDR3 DNA reads as TGCGCCAGCAGCTCGGACAGGGGCATCCGAAAACTGTTTTTT.

This clone was counted between two and nine times. The chain joins TRBV24-1 to TRBJ1-5; the D is unclear. CDR1 KGHDR and CDR2 SFDVKD come from the germline V gene. V shed 8 bases and J shed 2 bases, with 6 bases lying between them. The length of the CDR3 is 12 residues. The CDR3 sequence: CATNSGNQPQHF. The CDR3 bases are TGTGCCACCAATAGCGGCAATCAGCCCCAGCATTTT.

The CDR3 DNA is TGTGCCACCAGCAGAGATCCATCGGGGGGGGCTACTCACTACGAGCAGTACTTC. It is translated as CATSRDPSGGATHYEQYF. The chain recombines TRBV15 with TRBJ2-7, with 8 bases fitting TRBD2. CDR3 size: 18 residues. In germline, CDR1 is LNHNV, CDR2 YYDKDF (reference sequence). Trimming at V came to 0 bases and at J to 3 bases, leaving 13 bases not matched to a gene.

This clone showed up just once. The rearrangement uses TRBV30 and TRBJ1-5; D is perhaps TRBD1 (5 bases). Germline values: CDR1 GTSNPN, CDR2 SVGIG (reference sequence). This CDR3 has 15 residues. Trimming pared 4 bases from V and 3 bases from J, leaving 16 bases between. The CDR3 loop is CAWTKGALPNQPQHF. The DNA for the CDR3 is TGTGCCTGGACCAAAGGGGCCCTCCCCAATCAGCCCCAGCATTTT.

The genes are TRBV10-3 and TRBJ1-4; D gene unclear. Trimming stripped 3 bases from V and 1 base from J, with 9 bases between. This CDR3 spans 15 amino acids. Looked up from germline, CDR1 is ENHRY and CDR2 is SYGVKD. The CDR3 protein is CAISERQVTNEKLFF. The CDR3 nucleotides read TGTGCCATCAGTGAAAGACAAGTAACTAATGAAAAACTGTTTTTT.

The V gene is TRBV4-3, the J gene TRBJ2-3; 8 positions match TRBD2. Trimming cost V 2 bases and J 5 bases; bases outside gene matches: 12. The CDR3 spans 17 residues. The germline gives CDR1 LGHNA, CDR2 YSLEER. Here the CDR3 DNA reads TGCGCCAGCAGCCAAAACCAGCCGGGAGGGCAGGGAGATACGCAGTATTTT. Its translation is CASSQNQPGGQGDTQYF.

The chain couples TRBV28 to TRBJ2-5; 7 nucleotides match TRBD2. The CDR3 length is 17 residues. Germline V gives CDR1 MDHEN, CDR2 SYDVKM. V shed 5 bases and J 0 bases; nucleotides not matched to a gene: 12. The CDR3 sequence: CASSTLDRTRDQETQYF. DNA for the CDR3: TGTGCCAGCAGTACTCTCGACCGGACTAGAGACCAAGAGACCCAGTACTTC. Looking up the rest from reference TRBV28 and TRBJ2-5 gives the full variable domain: DVKVTQSSRYLVKRTGEKVFLECVQDMDHENMFWYRQDPGLGLRLIYFSYDVKMKEKGDIPEGYSVSREKKERFSLILESASTNQTSMYLCASSTLDRTRDQETQYFGPGTRLLVL.

The chain recombines TRBV29-1 with TRBJ2-7; 7 bases are a match to TRBD2. V shed 5 bases, J shed 4 bases, and the junction held 5 bases outside the gene matches. CDR3 size: 12 residues. Per germline, CDR1 SQVTM and CDR2 ANQGSEA. The chain's CDR3 is CSVTTSAYEQYF. In DNA, the CDR3 is TGCAGCGTTACCACTAGCGCGTACGAGCAGTACTTC.

This clone came up once. The chain joins TRBV27 to TRBJ2-1, with 9 bases aligning to TRBD1. CDR3 length: 15 residues. Germline V gene lookup returns CDR1 MNHEY and CDR2 SMNVEV (reference sequence). V was pared by 6 bases and J by 6 bases, with 9 bases of the junction left unmatched. The CDR3 sequence: CASSQGQGLGNEQFF. CDR3 coding DNA: TGTGCCAGCAGCCAAGGACAGGGGCTGGGCAATGAGCAGTTCTTC.

V gene TRBV24-1 combines with J gene TRBJ2-2, with a weak D call TRBD1 (6 bases). The germline V gene has CDR1 KGHDR and CDR2 SFDVKD. Trimming shortened V by 4 bases and J by 6 bases, and 8 bases separated the two germline ends. The CDR3 consists of 13 residues. The CDR3 loop reads CATSDRQAGELFF. The CDR3 DNA follows: TGTGCCACCAGTGACCGACAGGCCGGGGAGCTGTTTTTT.

The chain couples TRBV14 to TRBJ2-1; the match to TRBD2 covers 8 bases. This CDR3 is built from 16 residues. The junction had 5 bases not matched to a gene; V was cut back by 4 bases and J by 0 bases. CDR1 is SGHDN, CDR2 FVKESK, per germline. The CDR3 is CASSPLAGSSYNEQFF. DNA for the CDR3: TGTGCCAGCAGCCCTCTAGCGGGCAGCTCCTACAATGAGCAGTTCTTC.

The chain is built from TRBV18 and TRBJ2-5; a weak D match, TRBD1 (6 bases). This CDR3 comprises 15 residues. V was shortened by 5 bases and J by 4 bases, with 17 bases between the two germline ends. Germline V lookup: CDR1 KGHSH, CDR2 LQKENI. CDR3 residues: CASSIGTGSRETQYF. CDR3 in DNA: TGTGCCAGCTCAATTGGAACAGGGTCGCGAGAGACCCAGTACTTC.

The CDR3: CASGQGYTEAFF. The CDR3 DNA reads TGTGCCAGTGGCCAGGGTTACACTGAAGCTTTCTTT. The rearrangement links TRBV19 to TRBJ1-1, with D possibly TRBD1 on 5 matching bases. The germline gives CDR1 LNHDA, CDR2 SQIVND (reference sequence). V lost 8 bases and J 3 bases, leaving 10 bases between the germline ends. This CDR3 comprises 12 residues.

This clone was found a few times. V is TRBV6-5 and J is TRBJ1-1; TRBD1 might be the D (6 bases). The V end was cut by 3 bases, the J end by 0 bases, with 8 bases between. The CDR3 runs 14 residues. Germline CDR1 and CDR2: MNHEY and SVGAGI. CDR3 DNA: TGTGCCAGCAGTTATGGGGGCATGAACACTGAAGCTTTCTTT. Translated, it gives CASSYGGMNTEAFF.

The chain employs TRBV2 and TRBJ2-4; 7 nucleotides align to TRBD1. The CDR3 totals 16 residues. Trimming cost V 4 bases and J 0 bases; bases outside gene matches: 6. Germline lookup yields CDR1 SNHLY and CDR2 FYNNEI. The CDR3 sequence: CASSGETGIAKNIQYF. The CDR3 nucleotides read TGTGCCAGCAGTGGAGAGACAGGGATAGCCAAAAACATTCAGTACTTC. The full variable domain, with the rest looked up from reference TRBV2 and TRBJ2-4, is EPEVTQTPSHQVTQMGQEVILRCVPISNHLYFYWYRQILGQKVEFLVSFYNNEISEKSEIFDDQFSVERPDGSNFTLKIRSTKLEDSAMYFCASSGETGIAKNIQYFGAGTRLSVL.

This chain joins TRBV6-5 and TRBJ2-7; 8 bases are shared with TRBD2. Germline V gene data show CDR1 as MNHEY and CDR2 as SVGAGI. The CDR3 is 12 amino acids. J lost 4 bases, V lost 10 bases, and 6 bases had no gene match. Here the CDR3 reads CATRAGAYEQYF. CDR3 in DNA: TGTGCCACAAGAGCGGGAGCGTACGAGCAGTACTTC.

The V call is TRBV14, the J call TRBJ1-2, with D possibly matching TRBD1 (6 bases). CDR3 length: 14 residues. V dropped 1 base and J dropped 7 bases, with 13 bases sitting between them. Germline-derived CDR1 and CDR2 are SGHDN and FVKESK. The CDR3 spells CASSQVQGYGGYTF. The CDR3 DNA reads as TGTGCCAGCAGCCAAGTTCAGGGGTACGGTGGCTACACCTTC. The full variable domain, its missing parts supplied by reference TRBV14 and TRBJ1-2, is EAGVTQFPSHSVIEKGQTVTLRCDPISGHDNLYWYRRVMGKEIKFLLHFVKESKQDESGMPNNRFLAERTGGTYSTLKVQPAELEDSGVYFCASSQVQGYGGYTFGSGTRLTVV.

The V and J genes are TRBV7-2 and TRBJ2-2; unclear D gene. Trimming removed 1 base at V and 1 base at J, with 7 bases between. Per the germline V gene, CDR1 is SGHTA and CDR2 is FQGNSA. This CDR3 region has 15 residues. The chain's CDR3 is CASSLVSRNTGELFF. The CDR3 DNA is TGTGCCAGCAGCTTAGTAAGCCGGAACACCGGGGAGCTGTTTTTT.